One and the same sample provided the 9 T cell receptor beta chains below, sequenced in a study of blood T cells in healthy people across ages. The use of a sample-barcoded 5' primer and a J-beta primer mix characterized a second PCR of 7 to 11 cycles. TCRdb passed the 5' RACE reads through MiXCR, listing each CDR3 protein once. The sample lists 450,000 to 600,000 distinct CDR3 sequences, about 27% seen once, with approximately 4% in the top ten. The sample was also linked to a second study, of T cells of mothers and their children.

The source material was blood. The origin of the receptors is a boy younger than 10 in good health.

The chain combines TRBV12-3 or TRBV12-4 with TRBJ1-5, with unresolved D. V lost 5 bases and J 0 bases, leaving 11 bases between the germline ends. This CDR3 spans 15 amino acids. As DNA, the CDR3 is TGTGCCAGCAGTCGGTCCTCATATAGCAATCAGCCCCAGCATTTT. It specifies CASSRSSYSNQPQHF.

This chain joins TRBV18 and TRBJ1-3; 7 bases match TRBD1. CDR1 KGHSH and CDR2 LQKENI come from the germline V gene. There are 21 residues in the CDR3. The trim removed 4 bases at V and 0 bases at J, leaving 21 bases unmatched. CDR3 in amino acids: CASSLRQGPILLTVSGNTIYF. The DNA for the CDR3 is TGTGCCAGCTCACTACGACAGGGCCCAATCCTCTTAACCGTCTCTGGAAACACCATATATTTT. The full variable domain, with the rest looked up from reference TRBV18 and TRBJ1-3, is NAGVMQNPRHLVRRRGQEARLRCSPMKGHSHVYWYRQLPEEGLKFMVYLQKENIIDESGMPKERFSAEFPKEGPSILRIQQVVRGDSAAYFCASSLRQGPILLTVSGNTIYFGEGSWLTVV.

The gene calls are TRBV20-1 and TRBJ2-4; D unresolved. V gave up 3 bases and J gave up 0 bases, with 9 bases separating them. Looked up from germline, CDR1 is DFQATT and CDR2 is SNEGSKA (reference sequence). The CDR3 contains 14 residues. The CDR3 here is CSASYTRAKNIQYF. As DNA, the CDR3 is TGCAGTGCTAGCTACACGAGAGCCAAAAACATTCAGTACTTC.

This CDR3 reads CDREGPSNTEAFF. In nucleotides, the CDR3 is TGTGACAGGGAGGGACCCTCAAACACTGAAGCTTTCTTT. The V and J genes are TRBV10-3 and TRBJ1-1, with D tentatively TRBD1 (6 bases). This CDR3 contains 13 residues. Germline V gene lookup returns CDR1 ENHRY and CDR2 SYGVKD.

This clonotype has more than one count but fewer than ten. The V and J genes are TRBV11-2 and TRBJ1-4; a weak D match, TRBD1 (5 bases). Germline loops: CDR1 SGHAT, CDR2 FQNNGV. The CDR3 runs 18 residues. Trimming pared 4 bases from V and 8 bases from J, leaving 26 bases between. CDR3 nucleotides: TGTGCCAGCAGCTCGAAATGGGCCAGGGTGGGCTACTTGGAAAAACTGTTTTTT. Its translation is CASSSKWARVGYLEKLFF. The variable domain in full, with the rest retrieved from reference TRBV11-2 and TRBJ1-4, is EAGVAQSPRYKIIEKRQSVAFWCNPISGHATLYWYQQILGQGPKLLIQFQNNGVVDDSQLPKDRFSAERLKGVDSTLKIQPAKLEDSAVYLCASSSKWARVGYLEKLFFGSGTQLSVL.

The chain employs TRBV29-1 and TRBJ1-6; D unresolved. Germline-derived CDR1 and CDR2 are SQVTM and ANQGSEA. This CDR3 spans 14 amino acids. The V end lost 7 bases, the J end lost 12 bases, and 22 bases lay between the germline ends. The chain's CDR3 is CSGLRADKFRPLHF. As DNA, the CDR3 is TGCAGCGGCTTGCGAGCAGATAAATTCAGACCCCTCCACTTT.

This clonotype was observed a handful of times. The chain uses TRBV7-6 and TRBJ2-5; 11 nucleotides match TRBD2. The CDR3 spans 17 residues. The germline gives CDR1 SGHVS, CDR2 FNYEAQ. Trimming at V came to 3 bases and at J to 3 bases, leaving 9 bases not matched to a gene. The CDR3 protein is CASSFLGASGGKETQYF. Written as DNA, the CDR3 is TGTGCCAGCAGCTTCTTGGGTGCTAGCGGGGGGAAAGAGACCCAGTACTTC.

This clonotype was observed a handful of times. The CDR3 DNA follows: TGTGCCAGCAGTTTCCGGGACAGGGAGGGGGGTAATGAAAAACTGTTTTTT. Its protein is CASSFRDREGGNEKLFF. The rearrangement links TRBV27 to TRBJ1-4; 9 positions agree with TRBD1. This CDR3 comprises 17 residues. The junction had 9 bases not matched to a gene; V was cut back by 3 bases and J by 4 bases. CDR1 is MNHEY, CDR2 SMNVEV, per germline (reference sequence).

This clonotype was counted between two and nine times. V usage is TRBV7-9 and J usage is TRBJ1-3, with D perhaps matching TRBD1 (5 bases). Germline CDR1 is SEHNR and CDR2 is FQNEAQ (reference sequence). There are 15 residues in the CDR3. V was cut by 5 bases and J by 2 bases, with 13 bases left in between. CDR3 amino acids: CASSPKGTPGNTIYF. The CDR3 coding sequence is TGTGCCAGCAGCCCCAAAGGGACCCCTGGAAACACCATATATTTT. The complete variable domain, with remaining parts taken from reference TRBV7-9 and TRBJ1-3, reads DTGVSQNPRHKITKRGQNVTFRCDPISEHNRLYWYRQTLGQGPEFLTYFQNEAQLEKSRLLSDRFSAERPKGSFSTLEIQRTEQGDSAMYLCASSPKGTPGNTIYFGEGSWLTVV.